The sequence of this T cell receptor beta chain was determined in a study of Ad26.COV2.S vaccination and SARS-CoV-2 variants. Study-wide results and limits: People who got the vaccine had more spike-specific TCR breadth than people who got placebo.

Repertoires were generated with immunoSEQ multiplex PCR, while TCRdb's copy carries only in-frame clones and drops some. Found here are 400,000 to 450,000 clones, over 80% of them singletons; the top ten hold over 1.5%. Documented treatment: roughly 19 received Ad26.COV2.S at low or high dose, single or two shots; 5 received placebo; per-sample allocation not given. Collection of the samples took place on day 63 after the first injection of vaccine or placebo. The donor's status was that of an adult aged 18-55 years in Boston. An Ad26 vector carrying the Wuhan-strain SARS-CoV-2 spike served as the vaccine. Concerning this clone: Antigen: not known.

CDR1 and CDR2 from the germline V gene are SGHAT and FQNNGV. CDR3 length: 15 residues. Trimming cost V 5 bases and J 4 bases; bases outside gene matches: 10. The specimen was peripheral blood, collected in a trial of Ad26.COV2.S vaccine versus placebo. The TCR was taken from a person aged 18-65 years who received the Ad26.COV2.S COVID-19 vaccine or a placebo. V usage is TRBV11-2 and J usage is TRBJ1-1; 7 nucleotides align to TRBD1. This CDR3 is CASSPRKGGLTEAFF. The CDR3 DNA sequence: TGTGCCAGCAGCCCCCGGAAAGGGGGCCTCACTGAAGCTTTCTTT.